These 6 T cell receptor beta chains originate from one sample sequenced in a study of blood T cells in healthy people across ages. Alongside a J-beta primer mix, a sample-barcoded 5' primer served in a second PCR lasting about 7 to 11 cycles. TCRdb used MiXCR to reprocess the 5' RACE reads, holding one entry per CDR3 protein. The sample shows about 1.1 million distinct CDR3 sequences, more than 30% of them seen only once. The sample comprised blood. The receptors come from a man younger than 35 in good health.

Concerning this clonotype: A much bigger clone sits one base away, suggesting this may be a read error. The gene calls are TRBV25-1 and TRBJ1-4; a possible D gene is TRBD1 (5 bases). This CDR3 has 12 amino acids. Germline-derived CDR1 and CDR2 are MGHDK and SYGVNS. CDR3 protein: CASIEMRGKLFF. Here the CDR3 DNA reads TGTGCCAGCATTGAAATGAGGGGAAAACTGTTTTTT. The variable domain in full, with the rest retrieved from reference TRBV25-1 and TRBJ1-4, is EADIYQTPRYLVIGTGKKITLECSQTMGHDKMYWYQQDPGMELHLIHYSYGVNSTEKGDLSSESTVSRIRTEHFPLTLESARPSHTSQYLCASIEMRGKLFFGSGTQLSVL.

In this sample, this clonotype turned up a few times. The CDR3 DNA is TGTGCCAGCAGTGGTGGCTACACCTTC. This translates into CASSGGYTF. The chain links TRBV2 to TRBJ1-2; D not certain. The CDR3 runs 9 residues. Trimming removed 4 bases from V and 7 bases from J, with 1 base in between. The V gene's germline CDR1 is SNHLY and CDR2 FYNNEI.

The V call is TRBV29-1, the J call TRBJ2-3; TRBD2 matches 8 bases. Trimming removed 4 bases from V and 9 bases from J; junction bases left unmatched: 9. CDR1 is SQVTM and CDR2 is ANQGSEA in the germline V gene. The CDR3 runs 13 residues. The DNA of the CDR3 is TGCAGCGTTGCCCGGGGGGGCCGAGAGACGCAGTATTTT. Translated, it gives CSVARGGRETQYF.

The chain is built from TRBV4-3 and TRBJ2-1, with 8 bases aligning to TRBD2. Germline V gene data show CDR1 as LGHNA and CDR2 as YSLEER. CDR3 size: 14 residues. Trimming at V came to 5 bases and at J to 8 bases, leaving 8 bases not matched to a gene. The CDR3 nucleotides read TGCGCCAGCAGCTCAGGGACTAGGGGGGATGAGCAGTTCTTC. Amino acid sequence: CASSSGTRGDEQFF.

This clonotype was seen just once. The chain links TRBV4-1 to TRBJ2-3; no firm D call. The CDR3 has 16 amino acids. V shed 1 base and J shed 0 bases, with 11 bases lying between them. CDR1 is MGHRA and CDR2 is YSYEKL in the germline V gene. This CDR3 is CASSQGFTASTDTQYF. The CDR3 nucleotides read TGCGCCAGCAGCCAAGGGTTCACTGCTAGCACAGATACGCAGTATTTT.

The chain links TRBV2 to TRBJ1-1; D is ambiguous. The CDR3 runs to 14 residues. V lost 8 bases, J lost 0 bases, and 13 bases lay in between. The germline V gene has CDR1 SNHLY and CDR2 FYNNEI. The DNA for the CDR3 is TGTGCCAGCTCCGAGGGCAAGTTGAACACTGAAGCTTTCTTT. Its protein product is CASSEGKLNTEAFF.